This entry lists 9 T cell receptor beta chains sequenced from one sample in a study of blood T cell repertoires in COVID-19. Clones were read by immunoSEQ multiplex PCR, and TCRdb kept only the in-frame ones, dropping some. The sample holds approximately 94,000 clones, 80% to 95% seen once. Sequencing input: peripheral blood. Receptors originate from a man aged 50-59 years with active COVID-19.

The V call is TRBV27, the J call TRBJ2-7; perhaps TRBD1 as D (6 bases). Trimming removed 6 bases at V and 2 bases at J, with 17 bases between. Looked up from germline, CDR1 is MNHEY and CDR2 is SMNVEV (reference sequence). This CDR3 has 15 residues. The CDR3 loop reads CASRTGSVGTYEQYF. The CDR3 DNA is TGTGCCAGCAGAACAGGGTCGGTTGGGACCTACGAGCAGTACTTC.

Here the CDR3 reads CASSLGSGYGYTF. The CDR3 coding sequence is TGTGCCAGCAGTTTAGGGAGTGGCTATGGCTACACCTTC. This chain connects TRBV12-3 or TRBV12-4 to TRBJ1-2; no reliable D call. V was shortened by 1 base and J by 4 bases, with 7 bases between the two germline ends. The CDR3 is made up of 13 amino acids.

The chain recombines TRBV4-1 with TRBJ1-3; 7 nucleotides line up with TRBD1. This CDR3 region has 15 residues. V lost 6 bases to trimming and J lost 4 bases; unmatched junction nucleotides: 9. Germline lookup yields CDR1 MGHRA and CDR2 YSYEKL. The CDR3 region has the DNA TGCGCCAGCAGAAACCCGACAGGGAGGGGAAACACCATATATTTT. Encoded protein: CASRNPTGRGNTIYF.

V is TRBV2 and J is TRBJ1-5; 9 bases match TRBD1. CDR3 length equals 17 residues. V lost 4 bases to trimming and J lost 5 bases; unmatched junction nucleotides: 12. Germline CDR1 SNHLY, CDR2 FYNNEI. CDR3 sequence (DNA): TGTGCCAGCAGTGGCGCACCGGGACAGGGTCGCGATCAGCCCCAGCATTTT. Its translation is CASSGAPGQGRDQPQHF.

J is TRBJ2-1 and V is TRBV7-2, with a weak D call TRBD1 (6 bases). Germline-derived CDR1 and CDR2 are SGHTA and FQGNSA. Trimming removed 6 bases from V and 1 base from J, with 10 bases in between. There are 14 residues in the CDR3. CDR3 nucleotide sequence: TGTGCCAGCAGAGGGGGACCTTCCTACAATGAGCAGTTCTTC. This encodes CASRGGPSYNEQFF.

The chain combines TRBV20-1 with TRBJ2-3; 9 positions agree with TRBD2. V lost 3 bases, J lost 2 bases, and 6 bases stayed unmatched. The CDR3 is 15 amino acids. From germline, CDR1 is DFQATT and CDR2 SNEGSKA (reference sequence). The DNA of the CDR3 is TGCAGTGCTAGTAGGGGACTAGCTTCCACAGATACGCAGTATTTT. Residues: CSASRGLASTDTQYF.

This clone was picked up a small number of times. J is TRBJ2-7 and V is TRBV10-3; 7 bases match TRBD2. V was pared by 0 bases and J by 0 bases, with 5 bases of the junction left unmatched. There are 16 residues in the CDR3. CDR1 and CDR2 (germline): ENHRY, SYGVKD. The CDR3 DNA follows: TGTGCCATCAGTGAGTCGGGGGGGGGAGACTCCTACGAGCAGTACGTC. It specifies CAISESGGGDSYEQYV.

This clone has more than one count but fewer than ten. The chain uses TRBV5-4 and TRBJ2-7; 11 positions match TRBD1. CDR1 and CDR2 (germline): SGHNT, YYREEE (reference sequence). Losses at the gene ends were 5 bases for V and 1 base for J; bases not matched to a gene: 5. The CDR3 consists of 15 residues. In DNA, the CDR3 is TGTGCCAGCAGTGACGGGACAGGGGGATCCTACGAGCAGTACTTC. Its protein product is CASSDGTGGSYEQYF.

The genes are TRBV15 and TRBJ1-2; the match to TRBD1 covers 8 bases. The germline gives CDR1 LNHNV, CDR2 YYDKDF (reference sequence). The CDR3 length is 16 residues. V was clipped by 1 base and J by 1 base; unmatched bases: 5. CDR3 residues: CATSRVAGGSNYGYTF. DNA for the CDR3: TGTGCCACCAGCAGAGTCGCAGGGGGCAGTAACTATGGCTACACCTTC.